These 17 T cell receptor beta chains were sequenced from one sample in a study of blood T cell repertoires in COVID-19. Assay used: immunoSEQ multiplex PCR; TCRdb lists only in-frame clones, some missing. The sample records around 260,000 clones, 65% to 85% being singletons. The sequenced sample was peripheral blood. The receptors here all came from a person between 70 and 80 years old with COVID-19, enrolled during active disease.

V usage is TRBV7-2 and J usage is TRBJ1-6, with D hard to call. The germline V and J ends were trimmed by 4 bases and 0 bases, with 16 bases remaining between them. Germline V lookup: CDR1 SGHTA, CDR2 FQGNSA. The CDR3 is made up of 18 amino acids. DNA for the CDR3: TGTGCCAGCAGCTCCGAGCGGGCACTGAGCTCCTATAATTCACCCCTCCACTTT. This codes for CASSSERALSSYNSPLHF.

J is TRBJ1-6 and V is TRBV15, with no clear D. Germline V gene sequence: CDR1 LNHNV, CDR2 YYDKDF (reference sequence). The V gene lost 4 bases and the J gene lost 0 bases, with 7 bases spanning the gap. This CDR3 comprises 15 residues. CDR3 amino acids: CATSNPSSYNSPLHF. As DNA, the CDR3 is TGTGCCACCAGCAATCCTAGCTCCTATAATTCACCCCTCCACTTT.

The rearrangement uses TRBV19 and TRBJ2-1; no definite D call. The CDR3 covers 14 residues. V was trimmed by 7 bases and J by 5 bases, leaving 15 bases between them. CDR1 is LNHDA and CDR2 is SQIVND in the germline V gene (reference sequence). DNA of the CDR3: TGTGCCAGTACAACCCCGAGAAAACACAATGAGCAGTTCTTC. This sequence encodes CASTTPRKHNEQFF.

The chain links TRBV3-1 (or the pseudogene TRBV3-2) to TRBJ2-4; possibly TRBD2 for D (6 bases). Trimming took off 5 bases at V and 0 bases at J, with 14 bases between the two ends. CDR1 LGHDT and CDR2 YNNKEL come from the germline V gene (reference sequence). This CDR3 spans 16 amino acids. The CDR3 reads CASSIVGSGAKNIQYF. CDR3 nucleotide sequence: TGTGCCAGCAGCATAGTCGGTAGCGGAGCCAAAAACATTCAGTACTTC.

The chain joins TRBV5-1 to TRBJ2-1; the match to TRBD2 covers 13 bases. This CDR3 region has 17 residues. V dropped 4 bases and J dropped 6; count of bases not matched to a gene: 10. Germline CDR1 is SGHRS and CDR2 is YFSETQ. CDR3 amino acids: CASSPRTSGRGGNEQFF. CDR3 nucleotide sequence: TGCGCCAGCAGCCCTAGGACTAGCGGGAGAGGGGGCAATGAGCAGTTCTTC.

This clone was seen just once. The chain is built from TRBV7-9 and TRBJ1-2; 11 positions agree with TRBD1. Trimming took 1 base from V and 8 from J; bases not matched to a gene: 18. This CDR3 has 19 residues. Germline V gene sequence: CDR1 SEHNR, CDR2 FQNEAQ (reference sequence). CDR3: CASSLGLRTGGRKGRGYTF. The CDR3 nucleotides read TGTGCCAGCAGCTTAGGTTTGAGGACAGGGGGCCGCAAAGGCCGGGGCTACACCTTC.

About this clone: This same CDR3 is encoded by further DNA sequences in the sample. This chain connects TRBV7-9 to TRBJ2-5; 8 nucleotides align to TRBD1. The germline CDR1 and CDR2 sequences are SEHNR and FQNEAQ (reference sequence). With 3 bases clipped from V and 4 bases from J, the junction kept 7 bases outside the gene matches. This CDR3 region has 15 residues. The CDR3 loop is CASSFRQGATETQYF. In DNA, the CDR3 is TGTGCCAGCAGCTTTCGGCAGGGGGCCACAGAGACCCAGTACTTC.

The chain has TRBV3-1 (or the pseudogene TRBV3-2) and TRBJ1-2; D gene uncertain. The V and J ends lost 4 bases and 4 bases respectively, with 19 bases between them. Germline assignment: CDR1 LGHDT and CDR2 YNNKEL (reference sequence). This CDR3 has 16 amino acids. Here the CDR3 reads CASSRGGHPPFYGYTF. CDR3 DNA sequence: TGTGCCAGCAGCCGGGGAGGCCACCCGCCTTTCTATGGCTACACCTTC.

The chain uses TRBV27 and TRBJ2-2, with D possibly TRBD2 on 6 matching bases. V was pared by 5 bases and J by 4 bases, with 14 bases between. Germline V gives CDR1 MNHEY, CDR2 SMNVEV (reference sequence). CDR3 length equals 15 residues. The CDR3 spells CASSASLTSTGELFF. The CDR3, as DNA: TGTGCCAGCAGTGCCTCGCTGACTAGCACCGGGGAGCTGTTTTTT.

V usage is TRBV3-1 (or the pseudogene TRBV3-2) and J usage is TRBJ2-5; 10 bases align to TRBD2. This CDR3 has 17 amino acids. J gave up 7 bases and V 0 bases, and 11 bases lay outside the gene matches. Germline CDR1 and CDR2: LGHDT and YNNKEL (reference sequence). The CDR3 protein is CASSQDGLAGASGTQYF. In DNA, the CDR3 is TGTGCCAGCAGCCAAGATGGGCTAGCGGGGGCCTCAGGGACCCAGTACTTC.

The CDR3 DNA is TGTGCCAGTAGTAGGCTAGCGGGGACTACCGGGGAGCTGTTTTTT. This sequence encodes CASSRLAGTTGELFF. The chain links TRBV19 to TRBJ2-2, with 9 bases fitting TRBD2. This CDR3 has 15 residues. V was pared by 4 bases and J by 5 bases, with 5 bases of the junction left unmatched. Germline lookup yields CDR1 LNHDA and CDR2 SQIVND (reference sequence).

CDR3 loop: CASSQVPLGETQYF. CDR3 bases: TGTGCCAGCAGCCAAGTCCCCCTCGGGGAGACCCAGTACTTC. This sequence joins TRBV3-1 (or the pseudogene TRBV3-2) and TRBJ2-5; D is ambiguous. CDR1 LGHDT and CDR2 YNNKEL come from the germline V gene (reference sequence). V dropped 1 base and J dropped 5 bases, with 11 bases sitting between them. The CDR3 is 14 amino acids.

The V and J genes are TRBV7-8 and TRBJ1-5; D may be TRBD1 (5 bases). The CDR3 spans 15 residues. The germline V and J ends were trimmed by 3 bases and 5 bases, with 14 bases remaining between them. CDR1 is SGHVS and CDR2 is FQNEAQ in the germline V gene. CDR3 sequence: CASSFLRAKDQPQHF. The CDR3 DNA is TGTGCCAGCAGCTTTCTCAGGGCTAAGGATCAGCCCCAGCATTTT.

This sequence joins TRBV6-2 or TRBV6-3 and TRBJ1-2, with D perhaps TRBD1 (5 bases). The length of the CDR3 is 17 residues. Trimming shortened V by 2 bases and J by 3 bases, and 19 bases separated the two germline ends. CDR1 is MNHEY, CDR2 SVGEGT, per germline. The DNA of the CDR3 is TGTGCCAGCAGTTACGAGGTCGGGTCAGGGAACTACTATGGCTACACCTTC. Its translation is CASSYEVGSGNYYGYTF.

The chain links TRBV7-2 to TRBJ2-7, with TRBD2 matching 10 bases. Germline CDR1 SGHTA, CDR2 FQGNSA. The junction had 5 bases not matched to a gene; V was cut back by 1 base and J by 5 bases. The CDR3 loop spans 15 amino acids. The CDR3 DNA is TGTGCCAGCAGCTTAGAAGCGGGGGGGCGTCACGAGCAGTACTTC. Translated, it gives CASSLEAGGRHEQYF. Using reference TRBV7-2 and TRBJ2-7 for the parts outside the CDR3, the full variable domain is GAGVSQSPSNKVTEKGKDVELRCDPISGHTALYWYRQSLGQGLEFLIYFQGNSAPDKSGLPSDRFSAERTGGSVSTLTIQRTQQEDSAVYLCASSLEAGGRHEQYFGPGTRLTVT.

The DNA for the CDR3 is TGTGCCAGCAGTTTGGGGACAGCAAATTCACCCCTCCACTTT. Protein: CASSLGTANSPLHF. This sequence joins TRBV6-2 or TRBV6-3 and TRBJ1-6, with 7 bases aligning to TRBD1. There are 14 residues in the CDR3. V gave up 4 bases and J gave up 7 bases; unmatched junction bases: 4. Germline V gene lookup returns CDR1 MNHEY and CDR2 SVGEGT.

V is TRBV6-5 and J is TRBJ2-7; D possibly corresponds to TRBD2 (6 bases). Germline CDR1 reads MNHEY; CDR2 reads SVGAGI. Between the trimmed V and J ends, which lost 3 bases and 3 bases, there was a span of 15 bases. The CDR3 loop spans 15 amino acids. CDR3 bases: TGTGCCAGCAGTTATCCCGCCGGGGGTCTCTACGAGCAGTACTTC. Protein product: CASSYPAGGLYEQYF.